This T cell receptor (beta chain) was identified in a study of regulatory T cells in long-lasting Graves disease. Notes on this clonotype: What it binds is unknown.

CDR1 MNHEY and CDR2 SMNVEV come from the germline V gene (reference sequence). The CDR3 totals 15 residues. Deletions cut 1 base from V and 6 bases from J, with 13 bases between. Study results and caveats: Preferential use of TRBV28, TRBJ1-2 and TRBJ2-5 was seen in persistent disease.

The time point denotes: persistent/refractory GD, antithyroid drugs over 5 years with positive TRAb. The TCR library was made from RNA extracted from PBMCs. Construction of the TCR beta libraries employed iRepertoire HTBI primers in conjunction with Arm-PCR of CDR3 regions. TCRdb itself ran the multiplex PCR reads through MiXCR, one entry per CDR3 protein. The sample includes nearly 350,000 distinct CDR3 sequences, 15% to 20% seen only once; the top ten take 25% to 35%. This receptor was obtained from a female donor with Graves disease. Material: peripheral blood mononuclear cells (PBMCs), obtained when the disease was refractory, from a patient treated with antithyroid drugs. The gene calls are TRBV27 and TRBJ2-1, with D uncertain. In nucleotides, the CDR3 is TGTGCCAGCAGTTTATATGGGCGGCCCGGCAATGAGCAGTTCTTC. Protein: CASSLYGRPGNEQFF.